The 18 T cell receptor beta chains below come from one sample, sequenced in a study of CD8 T cells in ankylosing spondylitis. TCRdb ran MiXCR on the 5' RACE reads and lists one entry per CDR3 protein. The repertoire holds nearly 350,000 distinct CDR3 sequences, with 14% to 15% as singletons. The sequenced material came from blood, either unsorted or a sorted T cell fraction (not recorded which). These receptors came from a male donor with ankylosing spondylitis or in good health (not recorded which).

This rearrangement joins TRBV5-1 to TRBJ1-6; unclear D gene. This CDR3 comprises 15 residues. Germline V gene data show CDR1 as SGHRS and CDR2 as YFSETQ. V was shortened by 0 bases and J by 7 bases, with 11 bases between the two germline ends. The CDR3 sequence: CASSLAVTENSPLHF. In DNA form, the CDR3 reads TGCGCCAGCAGCTTGGCGGTGACGGAGAATTCACCCCTCCACTTT.

The rearrangement uses TRBV12-3 or TRBV12-4 and TRBJ2-1; 14 bases are a match to TRBD2. Trimming cost V 5 bases and J 5 bases; bases outside gene matches: 2. The CDR3 consists of 15 residues. The CDR3 here is CASSRTSGGHNEQFF. The CDR3 DNA is TGTGCCAGCAGTCGGACTAGCGGGGGGCACAATGAGCAGTTCTTC.

This clonotype has a handful of counts. This sequence joins TRBV6-5 and TRBJ2-3; 8 nucleotides line up with TRBD2. The germline gives CDR1 MNHEY, CDR2 SVGAGI. This CDR3 contains 16 residues. Unmatched junction bases numbered 3, after V lost 0 bases and J lost 1 base. CDR3 DNA sequence: TGTGCCAGCAGTTACTCTTCTAGCGGGCGCACAGATACGCAGTATTTT. Protein product: CASSYSSSGRTDTQYF.

CDR3: CASSQEGTRSSGNTIYF. CDR3 DNA: TGTGCCAGCAGCCAAGAAGGGACACGGAGTTCTGGAAACACCATATATTTT. The gene calls are TRBV3-1 and TRBJ1-3; perhaps TRBD1 as D (6 bases). CDR1 is LGHDT, CDR2 YNNKEL, per germline (reference sequence). The CDR3 loop spans 17 amino acids. The V and J ends lost 0 bases and 1 base respectively, with 13 bases between them.

This clonotype was seen a few times. The rearrangement joins TRBV20-1 to TRBJ2-7, with TRBD2 matching over 8 bases. J was trimmed by 2 bases and V by 5 bases; bases with no gene match: 8. This CDR3 spans 14 amino acids. Germline loops: CDR1 DFQATT, CDR2 SNEGSKA (reference sequence). The CDR3 region has the DNA TGCAGTGCTGGTTGGTCACTAGCGGCCTACGAGCAGTACTTC. This gives the protein CSAGWSLAAYEQYF.

This clonotype was detected only a few times. The rearrangement joins TRBV11-2 to TRBJ2-5, with D perhaps matching TRBD1 or TRBD2 (5 bases each). Germline V gene lookup returns CDR1 SGHAT and CDR2 FQNNGV. The CDR3 is made up of 16 amino acids. Trimming cost V 5 bases and J 8 bases, with 24 bases left between them. The CDR3 is CASSPRDPNGRETQYF. The DNA of the CDR3 is TGTGCCAGCAGCCCACGGGACCCAAACGGACGGGAAACCCAGTACTTC.

This clonotype was seen only a few times. A much larger clone is a single base away; this may be a read error. V gene TRBV2 combines with J gene TRBJ2-1; weak D call: TRBD2 (5 bases). V was pared by 8 bases and J by 6 bases, with 29 bases between. Germline V gene sequence: CDR1 SNHLY, CDR2 FYNNEI. This CDR3 contains 18 residues. CDR3 nucleotide sequence: TGTGCCAGCTGTTTAGAGGCGGGTTTGGGGAGCACGGGCAATGAGCAGTTCTTC. Protein product: CASCLEAGLGSTGNEQFF.

The V call is TRBV10-3, the J call TRBJ2-7; D gene uncertain. V dropped 4 bases and J dropped 1 base, with 8 bases sitting between them. Germline V gene data show CDR1 as ENHRY and CDR2 as SYGVKD. The length of the CDR3 is 13 residues. CDR3 in DNA: TGTGCCATCAGTGGAGTAGGGTCCTACGAGCAGTACTTC. Protein: CAISGVGSYEQYF.

This clonotype was detected a few times. The gene calls are TRBV5-5 and TRBJ1-2; 8 nucleotides match TRBD1. Germline CDR1 is SGHKS and CDR2 is YYEKEE (reference sequence). The CDR3 length is 15 residues. With V trimmed by 2 bases and J by 5 bases, 8 bases remained unmatched. CDR3 amino acids: CASSFVAGGGYGYTF. Written as DNA, the CDR3 is TGTGCCAGCAGCTTCGTGGCAGGGGGCGGTTATGGCTACACCTTC.

The table lists this clonotype with many counts. The chain combines TRBV5-1 with TRBJ1-1; a possible D gene is TRBD1 (5 bases). Trimming pared 4 bases from V and 1 base from J, leaving 20 bases between. This CDR3 is built from 17 residues. CDR1 is SGHRS, CDR2 YFSETQ, per germline. CDR3 sequence (DNA): TGCGCCAGCAGCCCGACAGCGACCGGCTTATCGAACACTGAAGCTTTCTTT. Encoded protein: CASSPTATGLSNTEAFF.

The rearrangement joins TRBV6-5 to TRBJ1-1; 9 bases agree with TRBD1. There are 13 residues in the CDR3. CDR1 and CDR2 (germline): MNHEY, SVGAGI. The J segment lost 6 bases and the V segment lost 4 bases, leaving 3 bases of the junction unmatched. The CDR3 region has the DNA TGTGCCAGCAGTTCAAGACAGGGGGCTGAAGCTTTCTTT. Translating it yields CASSSRQGAEAFF.

This clonotype turned up a few times. The chain uses TRBV12-3 or TRBV12-4 and TRBJ1-2; 8 bases line up with TRBD1. This CDR3 contains 15 residues. V was pared by 5 bases and J by 5 bases, with 10 bases of the junction left unmatched. The CDR3 region has the DNA TGTGCCAGCAGTCGCCGACAGGGGCGGGGTTATGGCTACACCTTC. Translating it yields CASSRRQGRGYGYTF.

This clonotype was found many times. In DNA form, the CDR3 reads TGTGCCATCAGTGCACAGGGGGTTGAAAAACTGTTTTTT. Protein product: CAISAQGVEKLFF. The genes are TRBV10-3 and TRBJ1-4; 8 positions match TRBD1. V was clipped by 4 bases and J by 7 bases; unmatched bases: 2. The germline CDR1 and CDR2 sequences are ENHRY and SYGVKD. The CDR3 is made up of 13 amino acids.

The gene calls are TRBV5-4 and TRBJ2-1; 9 bases are a match to TRBD2. The ends lost 0 bases at V and 3 bases at J; junction bases unmatched: 7. Germline V gene lookup returns CDR1 SGHNT and CDR2 YYREEE (reference sequence). This CDR3 has 17 residues. The CDR3 reads CASSLGSRGGLYNEQFF. The CDR3 DNA is TGTGCCAGCAGCTTGGGTTCGCGGGGGGGCCTCTACAATGAGCAGTTCTTC.

The genes are TRBV20-1 and TRBJ2-3; 9 nucleotides match TRBD1. Germline V gives CDR1 DFQATT, CDR2 SNEGSKA (reference sequence). The CDR3 loop spans 14 amino acids. V shed 6 bases, J shed 2 bases, and the junction held 6 bases outside the gene matches. Here the CDR3 DNA reads TGCAGTGCCTCCGGGACAGGGATCACAGATACGCAGTATTTT. Protein product: CSASGTGITDTQYF.

This clonotype was detected a few times. This chain joins TRBV11-2 and TRBJ2-2; perhaps TRBD1 as D (6 bases). The CDR3 loop spans 15 amino acids. Germline V CDR1 and CDR2: SGHAT, FQNNGV. The V and J ends lost 5 bases and 3 bases respectively, with 13 bases between them. The CDR3 DNA reads as TGTGCCAGCAGCCTCTCCGGGACACACACCGGGGAGCTGTTTTTT. Residues: CASSLSGTHTGELFF.

The V and J genes are TRBV7-9 and TRBJ1-1, with no clear D. V shed 6 bases and J shed 0 bases, with 8 bases lying between them. CDR3 length: 13 amino acids. CDR1 is SEHNR and CDR2 is FQNEAQ in the germline V gene (reference sequence). The CDR3 loop reads CASSFDMNTEAFF. The DNA of the CDR3 is TGTGCCAGCAGTTTCGACATGAACACTGAAGCTTTCTTT.

This clonotype was seen many times. The genes are TRBV12-3 or TRBV12-4 and TRBJ1-2, with TRBD1 matching 9 bases. V lost 4 bases and J lost 5; bases outside the gene matches: 8. The CDR3 has 15 residues. This CDR3 is CASSSTGTGYYGYTF. The CDR3 DNA is TGTGCCAGCAGTTCAACCGGGACAGGGTATTATGGCTACACCTTC.